This TCR beta chain was profiled in a study of cytomegalovirus exposure and HLA in healthy donors. Study outcomes and limitations: Most TCR sequences were rare, but some public TCRs occurred in many donors. A later analysis showed TCR association rates differing by HLA locus, peaking at DRB1 and lowest at HLA-C. Later analysis suggested links between common viral pathogens and several top significant clusters.

Comment on this clone: The antigen remains unidentified.

The CDR3 covers 12 residues. CDR1 and CDR2 (germline): MNHNS, SASEGT. The V end lost 7 bases, the J end lost 5 bases, and 9 bases lay between the germline ends. The PCR was carried out with 60 Vbeta primers and 13 Jbeta primers. Assay: immunoSEQ multiplex PCR; the TCRdb copy retains only in-frame clones and omits some. The data contain about 220,000 clones, over 80% of them singletons. Sample: PBMCs. The sequence was collected from a boy aged 2-9 years in good health and CMV-seronegative. The rearrangement links TRBV6-1 to TRBJ1-5; D remains ambiguous. The CDR3 loop reads CASNTNYQPQHF. Here the CDR3 DNA reads TGTGCCAGCAATACAAATTATCAGCCCCAGCATTTT.